This T cell receptor (beta chain) appears in the sequencing data of a study of T-cell memory formation after mild COVID-19. The 5'RACE method, run with constant-segment primers, produced TCR alpha and TCR beta cDNA libraries (carrying sample barcodes and UMIs). TCRdb independently ran MiXCR on the 5' RACE reads; one entry per CDR3 protein. The top ten hold 28% of the sample, which has about 110,000 distinct CDR3 sequences, about a sixth seen once. Germline V gene lookup returns CDR1 SQVTM and CDR2 ANQGSEA. Trimming took off 7 bases at V and 5 bases at J, with 20 bases between the two ends. The CDR3 contains 14 residues. General study findings and limits: Some clones that responded turned up in pre-infection memory, which suggests that cross-reactive memory joined in. The authors did not confirm SARS-CoV-2 specificity of second-wave clones peaking day 37.

This clonotype was counted a few times. Its specificity is unknown. V gene TRBV29-1 combines with J gene TRBJ1-2; perhaps TRBD1 as D (5 bases). The sample comprised PBMCs or a T cell subset sorted from them (not recorded which). The source of this sequence is an adult woman who had mild COVID-19 (a few samples of this study predate the infection). Cell type and time point are not known. The CDR3 DNA is TGCAGCGCCGAGGGGTCACTGGAACCATATGGCTACACCTTC. Residues: CSAEGSLEPYGYTF.